The clone carrying this TCR beta chain showed up just a few times. TCRdb's table, derived via immunoSEQ multiplex PCR, lists solely in-frame clones and lacks some. This repertoire shows over 85,000 clones, 75% to 85% found once; its top ten account for 25%. This sample stems from a study of blood T cell repertoires in COVID-19. Study as a whole: Samples representing acute and convalescent COVID-19 were sourced from the United States, Italy and Spain.

This TCR came from a man aged 55 to 70 with acute or convalescent COVID-19. The sample consisted of peripheral blood.

The chain's CDR3 is CASSLGQGGNSPLHF. CDR3 nucleotides: TGTGCCAGCAGCTTAGGACAGGGCGGTAATTCACCCCTCCACTTT. The chain employs TRBV7-8 and TRBJ1-6; 7 positions match TRBD1. Trimming at V came to 1 base and at J to 6 bases, leaving 3 bases not matched to a gene. The CDR3 consists of 15 residues. The germline V gene encodes CDR1 SGHVS and CDR2 FQNEAQ.